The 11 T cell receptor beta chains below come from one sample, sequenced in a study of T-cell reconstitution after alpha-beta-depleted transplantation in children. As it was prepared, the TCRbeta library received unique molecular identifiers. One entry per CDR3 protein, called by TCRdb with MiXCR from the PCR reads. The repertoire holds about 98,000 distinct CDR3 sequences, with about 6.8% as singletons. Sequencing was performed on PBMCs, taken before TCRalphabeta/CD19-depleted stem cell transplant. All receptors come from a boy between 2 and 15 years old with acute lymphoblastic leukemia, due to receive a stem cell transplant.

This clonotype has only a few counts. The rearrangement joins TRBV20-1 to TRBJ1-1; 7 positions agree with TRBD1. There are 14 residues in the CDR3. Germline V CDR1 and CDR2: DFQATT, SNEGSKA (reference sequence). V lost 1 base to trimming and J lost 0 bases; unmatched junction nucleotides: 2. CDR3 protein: CSARATGLNTEAFF. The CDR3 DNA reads TGCAGTGCTAGAGCGACAGGGCTGAACACTGAAGCTTTCTTT.

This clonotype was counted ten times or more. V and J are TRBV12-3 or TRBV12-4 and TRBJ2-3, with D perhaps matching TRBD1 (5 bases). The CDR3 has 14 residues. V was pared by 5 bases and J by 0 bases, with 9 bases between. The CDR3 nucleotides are TGTGCCAGCAGTCCCGGACACAGCACAGATACGCAGTATTTT. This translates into CASSPGHSTDTQYF.

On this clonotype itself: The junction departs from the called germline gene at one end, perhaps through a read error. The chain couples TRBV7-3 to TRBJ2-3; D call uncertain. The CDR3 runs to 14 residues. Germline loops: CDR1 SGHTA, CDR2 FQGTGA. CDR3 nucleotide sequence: TGTGCCAGCAGCCTAACGGGTACCACAGATACGCAGTATTTT. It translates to CASSLTGTTDTQYF.

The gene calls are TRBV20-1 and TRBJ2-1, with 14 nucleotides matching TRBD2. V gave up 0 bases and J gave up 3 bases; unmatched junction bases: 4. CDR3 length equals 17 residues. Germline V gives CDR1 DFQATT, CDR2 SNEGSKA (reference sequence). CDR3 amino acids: CSAREGLAGGYYNEQFF. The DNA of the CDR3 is TGCAGTGCTAGAGAAGGACTAGCGGGGGGTTACTACAATGAGCAGTTCTTC.

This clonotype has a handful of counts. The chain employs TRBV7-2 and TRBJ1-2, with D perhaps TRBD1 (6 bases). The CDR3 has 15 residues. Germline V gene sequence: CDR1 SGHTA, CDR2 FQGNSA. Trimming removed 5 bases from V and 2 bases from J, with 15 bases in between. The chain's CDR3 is CASSGYRDENYGYTF. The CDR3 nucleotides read TGTGCCAGCAGCGGATACAGGGACGAGAACTATGGCTACACCTTC.

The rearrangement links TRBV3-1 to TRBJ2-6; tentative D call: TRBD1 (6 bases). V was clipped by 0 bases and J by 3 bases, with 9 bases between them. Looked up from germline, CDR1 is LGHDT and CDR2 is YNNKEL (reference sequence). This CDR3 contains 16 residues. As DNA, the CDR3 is TGTGCCAGCAGCCAAGATTTAGGGGGTGGGGCCAACGTCCTGACTTTC. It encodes CASSQDLGGGANVLTF.

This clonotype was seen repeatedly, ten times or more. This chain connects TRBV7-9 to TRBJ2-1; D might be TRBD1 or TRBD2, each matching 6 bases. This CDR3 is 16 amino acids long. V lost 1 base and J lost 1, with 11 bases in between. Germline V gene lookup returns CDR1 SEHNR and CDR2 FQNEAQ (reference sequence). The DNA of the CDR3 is TGTGCCAGCAGCTTAGATAGGGGGGCTTCCTACAATGAGCAGTTCTTC. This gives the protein CASSLDRGASYNEQFF.

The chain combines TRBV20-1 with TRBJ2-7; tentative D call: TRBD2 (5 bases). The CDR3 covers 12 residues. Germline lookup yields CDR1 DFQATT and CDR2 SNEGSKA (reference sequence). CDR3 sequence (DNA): TGCAGGGGAGAGGCTCGGGGCTACGAGCAGTACTTC. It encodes CRGEARGYEQYF.

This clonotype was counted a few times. The CDR3 loop reads CASSQDPGPETQYF. DNA for the CDR3: TGCGCCAGCAGCCAAGATCCGGGGCCGGAGACCCAGTACTTC. V gene TRBV4-1 combines with J gene TRBJ2-5; either TRBD1 or TRBD2 may supply D (5 bases each). V was pared by 0 bases and J by 5 bases, with 10 bases between. CDR1 MGHRA and CDR2 YSYEKL come from the germline V gene. The CDR3 is made up of 14 amino acids.

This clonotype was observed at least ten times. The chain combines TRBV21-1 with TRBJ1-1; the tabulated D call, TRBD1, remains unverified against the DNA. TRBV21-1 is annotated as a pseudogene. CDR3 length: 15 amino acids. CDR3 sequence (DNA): TGTGCCAGCAGCAGACGACAGGGAGTTCGACCTGAAGCTTTCTTT. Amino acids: CASSRRQGVRPEAFF.

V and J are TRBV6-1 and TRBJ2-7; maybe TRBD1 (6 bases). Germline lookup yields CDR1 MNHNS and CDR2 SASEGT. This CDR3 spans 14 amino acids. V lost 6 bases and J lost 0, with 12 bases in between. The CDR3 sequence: CASSPWTDSYEQYF. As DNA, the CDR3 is TGTGCCAGCAGCCCTTGGACAGACTCCTACGAGCAGTACTTC.